These 23 T cell receptor beta chains originate from one sample sequenced in a study of T-cell reconstitution after alpha-beta-depleted transplantation in children. Preparation of the TCRbeta library used unique molecular identifiers. A single record per CDR3 protein comes from TCRdb applying MiXCR to the PCR reads. Of fewer than 500,000 distinct CDR3 sequences detected, around 46% appear once; the ten largest clones hold under 35%. The starting material was PBMCs, obtained before TCRalphabeta/CD19-depleted stem cell transplant. These receptors were obtained from a girl aged 2 to 9 with aplastic anemia, due to receive a stem cell transplant.

The chain carries TRBV2 and TRBJ2-5, with 10 positions matching TRBD2. The V gene's germline CDR1 is SNHLY and CDR2 FYNNEI. The CDR3 spans 14 residues. The trim removed 6 bases at V and 4 bases at J, leaving 5 bases unmatched. CDR3 in amino acids: CASRVAGGTETQYF. CDR3 sequence (DNA): TGTGCCAGCAGGGTAGCGGGAGGTACAGAGACCCAGTACTTC.

This clonotype was observed a handful of times. This may be a read error: a much more frequent sequence differs by one nucleotide. The chain recombines TRBV7-6 with TRBJ2-7; possible D gene TRBD2, 5 bases. The length of the CDR3 is 14 residues. V was pared by 2 bases and J by 7 bases, with 15 bases between. CDR1 is SGHVS and CDR2 is FNYEAQ in the germline V gene. The CDR3 is CASSLYEADREQYF. The CDR3 DNA reads TGTGCCAGCAGCTTATATGAAGCGGATAGGGAGCAGTACTTC.

V gene TRBV5-1 combines with J gene TRBJ1-4; D is unresolved. This CDR3 has 14 residues. The V gene's germline CDR1 is SGHRS and CDR2 YFSETQ. The V gene lost 3 bases and the J gene lost 8 bases, with 14 bases spanning the gap. This CDR3 is CASSSGYFGEKLFF. Written as DNA, the CDR3 is TGCGCCAGCAGCTCCGGGTATTTTGGAGAAAAACTGTTTTTT. The entire variable domain, with the rest obtained from reference TRBV5-1 and TRBJ1-4, is as follows: KAGVTQTPRYLIKTRGQQVTLSCSPISGHRSVSWYQQTPGQGLQFLFEYFSETQRNKGNFPGRFSGRQFSNSRSEMNVSTLELGDSALYLCASSSGYFGEKLFFGSGTQLSVL.

This clonotype appeared a single time. The chain is built from TRBV12-3 or TRBV12-4 and TRBJ1-2; 7 bases are shared with TRBD1. CDR3 length equals 16 residues. V dropped 1 base and J dropped 0; count of bases not matched to a gene: 5. For the CDR3, the DNA is TGTGCCAGCAGTTTAGAGAGGGGGCGAGCTAACTATGGCTACACCTTC. Amino acids: CASSLERGRANYGYTF.

This chain links TRBV21-1 with TRBJ2-1. TRBV21-1 is assigned pseudogene status. The CDR3 sequence is 14 residues long. CDR3 DNA sequence: TGTGCCAGCAGCAATCGTTTCGCTCGGAATGAGCAGTTCTTC. Protein: CASSNRFARNEQFF.

A few counts support this clonotype. The chain links TRBV5-1 to TRBJ2-4; the D gene could be TRBD1 or TRBD2 (5 bases each). CDR1 and CDR2 from the germline V gene are SGHRS and YFSETQ. Trimming pared 0 bases from V and 5 bases from J, leaving 12 bases between. CDR3 size: 15 residues. The CDR3 DNA reads as TGCGCCAGCAGCTTGGCCGGGACGGCAGAAAACATTCAGTACTTC. Amino acid sequence: CASSLAGTAENIQYF.

This clonotype was detected only a few times. V and J are TRBV19 and TRBJ2-1; 8 bases match TRBD1. V gave up 2 bases and J gave up 9 bases; unmatched junction bases: 6. Germline lookup yields CDR1 LNHDA and CDR2 SQIVND (reference sequence). The CDR3 loop spans 14 amino acids. The CDR3 region has the DNA TGTGCCAGTAGTATACAGGGGGCACGGGGTGAGCAGTTCTTC. Its protein product is CASSIQGARGEQFF.

This chain joins TRBV28 and TRBJ2-1, with TRBD2 matching over 12 bases. This CDR3 is built from 15 residues. Looked up from germline, CDR1 is MDHEN and CDR2 is SYDVKM. The V and J ends lost 4 bases and 7 bases, in that order; junction bases with no gene match: 5. The DNA of the CDR3 is TGTGCCAGCAGTTCTAGCGGGAGGGTGCCGAATGAGCAGTTCTTC. This codes for CASSSSGRVPNEQFF.

This clonotype was observed once. One junction end does not reproduce the germline sequence, and a read error may be involved. The gene calls are TRBV10-3 and TRBJ2-3, with D maybe TRBD1 (5 bases). Germline CDR1 is ENHRY and CDR2 is SYGVKD. The CDR3 consists of 15 residues. CDR3 residues: CAFSEASQGSDTQYF. DNA of the CDR3: TGTGCCTTCAGTGAGGCATCCCAGGGTTCCGATACGCAGTATTTT.

The rearrangement uses TRBV28 and TRBJ2-7, with D tentatively TRBD1 or TRBD2 (5 bases each). The ends were cut back, 5 bases at V and 5 bases at J, with 19 bases in the middle. The CDR3 sequence is 15 residues long. Germline CDR1 MDHEN, CDR2 SYDVKM. The chain's CDR3 is CASSPSPGDPHEQYF. CDR3 DNA: TGTGCCAGCAGTCCATCCCCCGGGGACCCCCACGAGCAGTACTTC.

This clonotype appeared a single time. The CDR3 here is CASRGDRSNQPQHF. The CDR3 DNA reads as TGTGCCAGCAGGGGGGACAGAAGCAATCAGCCCCAGCATTTT. The rearrangement joins TRBV12-3 or TRBV12-4 to TRBJ1-5; 7 positions agree with TRBD1. CDR3 length: 14 amino acids. The ends lost 6 bases at V and 1 base at J; junction bases unmatched: 3.

The rearrangement joins TRBV2 to TRBJ2-5; 10 bases match TRBD2. The CDR3 consists of 15 residues. V was pared by 4 bases and J by 0 bases, with 2 bases of the junction left unmatched. Germline CDR1 and CDR2: SNHLY and FYNNEI. CDR3 in amino acids: CASSATSGYQETQYF. CDR3 nucleotide sequence: TGTGCCAGCAGTGCGACTAGCGGGTACCAAGAGACCCAGTACTTC. The full variable domain, its missing parts supplied by reference TRBV2 and TRBJ2-5, is EPEVTQTPSHQVTQMGQEVILRCVPISNHLYFYWYRQILGQKVEFLVSFYNNEISEKSEIFDDQFSVERPDGSNFTLKIRSTKLEDSAMYFCASSATSGYQETQYFGPGTRLLVL.

V is TRBV20-1 and J is TRBJ1-1; 7 positions agree with TRBD1. Trimming removed 6 bases from V and 4 bases from J; junction bases left unmatched: 17. Germline-derived CDR1 and CDR2 are DFQATT and SNEGSKA (reference sequence). The CDR3 extends over 16 amino acids. The CDR3: CSAPTRQGIGSTEAFF. CDR3 coding DNA: TGCAGTGCGCCAACTAGACAGGGCATAGGAAGCACTGAAGCTTTCTTT.

The chain links TRBV12-3 or TRBV12-4 to TRBJ1-5; D not resolved. The CDR3 is made up of 11 amino acids. Trimming took off 5 bases at V and 6 bases at J, with 5 bases between the two ends. The CDR3 protein is CASSNSQPQHF. As DNA, the CDR3 is TGTGCCAGCAGTAACAGTCAGCCCCAGCATTTT.

The rearrangement uses TRBV7-2 and TRBJ2-3; a weak D match, TRBD2 (7 bases). V lost 2 bases to trimming and J lost 8 bases, with 11 bases between them. CDR1 is SGHTA, CDR2 FQGNSA, per germline. The CDR3 is made up of 13 amino acids. The CDR3: CASSLQGGATQYF. The CDR3 nucleotides are TGTGCCAGCAGCTTACAAGGGGGGGCTACGCAGTATTTT. Filled out from reference TRBV7-2 and TRBJ2-3, the complete variable domain reads GAGVSQSPSNKVTEKGKDVELRCDPISGHTALYWYRQSLGQGLEFLIYFQGNSAPDKSGLPSDRFSAERTGGSVSTLTIQRTQQEDSAVYLCASSLQGGATQYFGPGTRLTVL.

Written as DNA, the CDR3 is TGTGCCAGCAGCGTAGGGGACAGACCTACCCAGTACTTC. It specifies CASSVGDRPTQYF. The V gene is TRBV9, the J gene TRBJ2-5, with 7 bases that match TRBD1. Germline V gene lookup returns CDR1 SGDLS and CDR2 YYNGEE. The CDR3 is made up of 13 amino acids. Trimming at V came to 0 bases and at J to 8 bases, leaving 4 bases not matched to a gene.

This chain joins TRBV11-2 and TRBJ1-1; D perhaps matches TRBD1 (6 bases). Germline V gene sequence: CDR1 SGHAT, CDR2 FQNNGV. Trimming stripped 5 bases from V and 4 bases from J, with 11 bases between. This CDR3 region has 13 residues. The CDR3 is CASSAGDVTEAFF. DNA for the CDR3: TGTGCCAGCAGCGCAGGGGATGTCACTGAAGCTTTCTTT.

This clonotype has ten or more counts. The chain employs TRBV4-1 and TRBJ2-7, with D perhaps matching TRBD2 (6 bases). Germline CDR1 and CDR2: MGHRA and YSYEKL. The CDR3 consists of 15 residues. The V end was cut by 1 base, the J end by 4 bases, with 14 bases between. The CDR3 here is CASSQVPGDLYEQYF. The CDR3, as DNA: TGCGCCAGCAGCCAAGTCCCGGGGGATCTGTACGAGCAGTACTTC.

The V gene is TRBV20-1, the J gene TRBJ1-1; the D gene is possibly TRBD1 (6 bases). Trimming took 3 bases from V and 6 from J, leaving 11 bases between them. This CDR3 region has 12 residues. From germline, CDR1 is DFQATT and CDR2 SNEGSKA (reference sequence). The CDR3: CSASQGGSEAFF. The CDR3 DNA is TGCAGTGCTAGTCAAGGGGGATCTGAAGCTTTCTTT.

This clonotype appeared many times. The chain joins TRBV18 to TRBJ2-2; 8 nucleotides match TRBD2. In germline, CDR1 is KGHSH, CDR2 LQKENI. The CDR3 spans 16 residues. The V segment lost 3 bases and the J segment 6 bases; nucleotides outside the gene matches: 9. The CDR3, as DNA: TGTGCCAGCTCACCTCGACAGCGGGAGCGGTCCGGGGAGCTGTTTTTT. Translation gives CASSPRQRERSGELFF. Full variable domain (missing parts from reference TRBV18 and TRBJ2-2): NAGVMQNPRHLVRRRGQEARLRCSPMKGHSHVYWYRQLPEEGLKFMVYLQKENIIDESGMPKERFSAEFPKEGPSILRIQQVVRGDSAAYFCASSPRQRERSGELFFGEGSRLTVL.

In this sample, this clonotype turned up a few times. This chain links TRBV4-1 with TRBJ1-1; D not certain. The CDR3 is 15 residues long. V lost 4 bases and J 3 bases, leaving 15 bases between the germline ends. Germline CDR1 and CDR2: MGHRA and YSYEKL. This chain's CDR3 is CASSPIAGGHTEAFF. The CDR3 nucleotides read TGCGCCAGCAGCCCGATCGCAGGAGGGCACACTGAAGCTTTCTTT.

This clonotype has just a few counts. The gene calls are TRBV20-1 and TRBJ1-1, with D possibly being TRBD1 (6 bases). The germline V gene encodes CDR1 DFQATT and CDR2 SNEGSKA (reference sequence). V lost 3 bases to trimming and J lost 2 bases, with 10 bases between them. This CDR3 comprises 13 residues. CDR3 sequence reads: CSASAGVNTEAFF. CDR3 sequence (DNA): TGCAGTGCTAGTGCAGGGGTAAACACTGAAGCTTTCTTT.

This clonotype was observed at least ten times. The chain links TRBV29-1 to TRBJ1-1, with D unclear. This CDR3 spans 12 amino acids. V lost 4 bases and J 5 bases, leaving 11 bases between the germline ends. Germline V CDR1 and CDR2: SQVTM, ANQGSEA. The CDR3 loop is CSVAPAGTEAFF. In DNA, the CDR3 is TGCAGCGTTGCCCCGGCGGGAACTGAAGCTTTCTTT. Combining the CDR3 with reference TRBV29-1 and TRBJ1-1 gives the whole variable domain SAVISQKPSRDICQRGTSLTIQCQVDSQVTMMFWYRQQPGQSLTLIATANQGSEATYESGFVIDKFPISRPNLTFSTLTVSNMSPEDSSIYLCSVAPAGTEAFFGQGTRLTVV.